This entry lists 27 T cell receptor beta chains sequenced from one sample in a study of Ad26.COV2.S vaccination and SARS-CoV-2 variants (dated by TCRdb to the early 2020s). The treatment or condition label, read with the paper, signifies: roughly 20 received Ad26.COV2.S at low or high dose, single or two shots; roughly five received placebo; per-sample allocation not given. For vaccine and placebo recipients, the sequenced repertoires came from samples collected on day 63 after the first injection. The library was obtained by the immunoSEQ multiplex PCR assay. TCRdb carries this immuneACCESS record with in-frame sequences only. Its versions omit some clonotypes, under half of them owing to an unresolved V gene in the studies checked, with the rest unexplained. This sample comprises 300,000 to 400,000 clones, more than 85% of them detected only once. The top ten constitute roughly 5% of the sample.

Sequenced here: peripheral blood, sampled in a trial of Ad26.COV2.S vaccine versus placebo. The source of these receptors is a person aged 18-60 years who received the Ad26.COV2.S COVID-19 vaccine or a placebo.

The chain recombines TRBV11-2 with TRBJ2-2; no firm D call. This CDR3 region has 14 residues. V lost 2 bases to trimming and J lost 1 base, with 5 bases between them. CDR1 is SGHAT and CDR2 is FQNNGV in the germline V gene. CDR3 coding DNA: TGTGCCAGCAGCTTAACAGTGAACACCGGGGAGCTGTTTTTT. Translated: CASSLTVNTGELFF.

This chain joins TRBV11-2 and TRBJ2-7; perhaps TRBD2 as D (6 bases). Trimming left V 6 bases short and J 0 bases short, with 12 bases between. Germline V gene sequence: CDR1 SGHAT, CDR2 FQNNGV. The CDR3 runs to 14 residues. The CDR3 reads CASREAGSSYEQYF. The CDR3 coding sequence is TGTGCCAGCAGGGAAGCGGGTTCCTCCTACGAGCAGTACTTC.

This clone was counted once. This chain links TRBV19 with TRBJ1-2; maybe TRBD1 (6 bases). There are 15 residues in the CDR3. Trimming left V 3 bases short and J 3 bases short, with 14 bases between. CDR1 is LNHDA, CDR2 SQIVND, per germline (reference sequence). DNA of the CDR3: TGTGCCAGTAGTATTGCCACAGGGCCATACTATGGCTACACCTTC. Protein: CASSIATGPYYGYTF. Together with reference TRBV19 and TRBJ1-2, the CDR3 gives the full variable domain: DGGITQSPKYLFRKEGQNVTLSCEQNLNHDAMYWYRQDPGQGLRLIYYSQIVNDFQKGDIAEGYSVSREKKESFPLTVTSAQKNPTAFYLCASSIATGPYYGYTFGSGTRLTVV.

This rearrangement joins TRBV28 to TRBJ1-6; D not certain. Germline values: CDR1 MDHEN, CDR2 SYDVKM. The CDR3 extends over 16 amino acids. V dropped 2 bases and J dropped 0 bases, with 8 bases sitting between them. Here the CDR3 DNA reads TGTGCCAGCAGTTTACCCCTTAGCTCCTATAATTCACCCCTCCACTTT. Translation: CASSLPLSSYNSPLHF.

This clone was counted once. Other DNA variants within this sample encode the same CDR3. The J gene is TRBJ1-5, the V gene TRBV18; D remains unclear. The CDR3 has 15 amino acids. Trimming pared 2 bases from V and 0 bases from J, leaving 8 bases between. Germline V lookup: CDR1 KGHSH, CDR2 LQKENI. The CDR3 nucleotides read TGTGCCAGCTCACCAGGCAGACATAGCAATCAGCCCCAGCATTTT. Protein product: CASSPGRHSNQPQHF. Variable domain in full (rest from reference TRBV18 and TRBJ1-5): NAGVMQNPRHLVRRRGQEARLRCSPMKGHSHVYWYRQLPEEGLKFMVYLQKENIIDESGMPKERFSAEFPKEGPSILRIQQVVRGDSAAYFCASSPGRHSNQPQHFGDGTRLSIL.

The chain recombines TRBV19 with TRBJ1-5, with 10 positions matching TRBD1. J lost 1 base, V lost 5 bases, and 5 bases had no gene match. The CDR3 runs to 16 residues. The germline CDR1 and CDR2 sequences are LNHDA and SQIVND (reference sequence). The CDR3 coding sequence is TGTGCCAGTAGTGGGACAGGGGACCCAAGCAATCAGCCCCAGCATTTT. This codes for CASSGTGDPSNQPQHF.

The chain has TRBV7-9 and TRBJ2-7, with 7 bases that match TRBD1. Germline CDR1 SEHNR, CDR2 FQNEAQ (reference sequence). The CDR3 spans 19 residues. Trimming removed 1 base from V and 2 bases from J; junction bases left unmatched: 17. This CDR3 is CASSLGTFIRGQRPYEQYF. CDR3 DNA sequence: TGTGCCAGCAGCTTAGGAACTTTTATTCGGGGACAGCGACCCTACGAGCAGTACTTC.

CDR3 residues: CASSLSGGDFYNEQFF. In nucleotides, the CDR3 is TGTGCCAGCAGTTTATCGGGCGGGGACTTCTACAATGAGCAGTTCTTC. The V gene is TRBV27, the J gene TRBJ2-1; possibly TRBD2 for D (6 bases). The germline V gene has CDR1 MNHEY and CDR2 SMNVEV (reference sequence). Between the trimmed V and J ends, which lost 0 bases and 3 bases, there was a span of 12 bases. The CDR3 extends over 16 amino acids.

This chain connects TRBV28 to TRBJ2-2; 7 positions agree with TRBD2. Germline lookup yields CDR1 MDHEN and CDR2 SYDVKM. The CDR3 length is 16 residues. J was trimmed by 3 bases and V by 4 bases; bases with no gene match: 8. The CDR3 region has the DNA TGTGCCAGCAGTTCTCCAGGGAGGGCCTACACCGGGGAGCTGTTTTTT. Translation gives CASSSPGRAYTGELFF.

The rearrangement joins TRBV5-6 to TRBJ2-3, with TRBD1 as a possible D gene (5 bases). The CDR3 extends over 17 amino acids. Trimming took 0 bases from V and 1 from J, leaving 15 bases between them. Per the germline V gene, CDR1 is SGHDT and CDR2 is YYEEEE. This CDR3 is CASSLEGIPAGTDTQYF. The CDR3 coding sequence is TGTGCCAGCAGCTTGGAGGGGATCCCGGCGGGCACAGATACGCAGTATTTT.

The J gene is TRBJ2-7, the V gene TRBV7-2; D is uncertain. Per germline, CDR1 SGHTA and CDR2 FQGNSA. V was cut by 1 base and J by 2 bases, with 12 bases left in between. CDR3 length: 15 residues. CDR3 coding DNA: TGTGCCAGCAGCTTAGGGCAGAGTACCACCTACGAGCAGTACTTC. This gives the protein CASSLGQSTTYEQYF.

The chain carries TRBV11-2 and TRBJ1-6, with D maybe TRBD1 (5 bases). Trimming stripped 5 bases from V and 7 bases from J, with 18 bases between. The V gene's germline CDR1 is SGHAT and CDR2 FQNNGV. CDR3 length equals 16 residues. As DNA, the CDR3 is TGTGCCAGCAGCCCCCTCGGGGGTCAGGGAAATTCACCCCTCCACTTT. This sequence encodes CASSPLGGQGNSPLHF.

This clone was recorded a few times. In DNA, the CDR3 is TGTGCCAGCAGCCGCACCGGGGGCACTATGAACACTGAAGCTTTCTTT. Protein: CASSRTGGTMNTEAFF. V and J are TRBV7-8 and TRBJ1-1; D is perhaps TRBD1 (6 bases). The CDR3 is made up of 16 amino acids. Trimming cost V 5 bases and J 0 bases, with 16 bases left between them. The germline gives CDR1 SGHVS, CDR2 FQNEAQ.

V and J are TRBV7-2 and TRBJ1-2; 7 nucleotides match TRBD1. V dropped 2 bases and J dropped 6; count of bases not matched to a gene: 6. This CDR3 has 14 residues. From germline, CDR1 is SGHTA and CDR2 FQGNSA. Here the CDR3 reads CASSLIRGRDGYTF. The CDR3 coding sequence is TGTGCCAGCAGCTTAATAAGGGGGCGGGATGGCTACACCTTC.

CDR3 region: CASSLVANTEAFF. DNA for the CDR3: TGTGCCAGCAGCTTAGTGGCGAACACTGAAGCTTTCTTT. The V gene is TRBV11-2, the J gene TRBJ1-1; D is ambiguous. This CDR3 is built from 13 residues. Germline V gives CDR1 SGHAT, CDR2 FQNNGV. Trimming took 1 base from V and 1 from J, leaving 4 bases between them.

The rearrangement links TRBV2 to TRBJ2-5; D tentatively fits TRBD1 or TRBD2 (5 bases each). The V gene's germline CDR1 is SNHLY and CDR2 FYNNEI. V was trimmed by 0 bases and J by 4 bases, leaving 15 bases between them. CDR3 length: 16 residues. CDR3: CASSEALGGAGETQYF. The CDR3 DNA follows: TGTGCCAGCAGTGAAGCGCTTGGGGGAGCCGGAGAGACCCAGTACTTC.

The rearrangement uses TRBV25-1 and TRBJ1-1, with TRBD1 as a possible D gene (5 bases). The length of the CDR3 is 15 residues. V was trimmed by 4 bases and J by 3 bases, leaving 15 bases between them. The germline CDR1 and CDR2 sequences are MGHDK and SYGVNS. This CDR3 is CASSAFKGGDTEAFF. The CDR3 nucleotides are TGTGCCAGCAGTGCCTTCAAGGGAGGGGACACTGAAGCTTTCTTT.

This sequence joins TRBV7-9 and TRBJ1-5; TRBD1 is a possible D gene (6 bases). The germline V gene has CDR1 SEHNR and CDR2 FQNEAQ (reference sequence). CDR3 size: 13 residues. V gave up 5 bases and J gave up 6 bases, with 11 bases separating them. The chain's CDR3 is CASSQGWGQPQHF. CDR3 nucleotides: TGTGCCAGCAGCCAGGGGTGGGGTCAGCCCCAGCATTTT.

This chain joins TRBV6-5 and TRBJ2-5; D call uncertain. The CDR3 extends over 13 amino acids. The germline V gene encodes CDR1 MNHEY and CDR2 SVGAGI. Trimming stripped 5 bases from V and 2 bases from J, with 9 bases between. CDR3 DNA: TGTGCCAGCAGTCGGACCCTGCAAGAGACCCAGTACTTC. The encoded protein is CASSRTLQETQYF.

The chain combines TRBV7-9 with TRBJ2-5; D is unclear. Trimming cost V 4 bases and J 0 bases, with 9 bases left between them. The CDR3 extends over 14 amino acids. Germline assignment: CDR1 SEHNR and CDR2 FQNEAQ (reference sequence). CDR3 loop: CASSSPQDQETQYF. The CDR3 nucleotides are TGTGCCAGCAGCTCACCACAAGACCAAGAGACCCAGTACTTC. Variable domain in full (rest from reference TRBV7-9 and TRBJ2-5): DTGVSQNPRHKITKRGQNVTFRCDPISEHNRLYWYRQTLGQGPEFLTYFQNEAQLEKSRLLSDRFSAERPKGSFSTLEIQRTEQGDSAMYLCASSSPQDQETQYFGPGTRLLVL.

J is TRBJ1-2 and V is TRBV29-1, with a weak D call TRBD1 (5 bases). V lost 2 bases, J lost 8 bases, and 18 bases lay in between. In germline, CDR1 is SQVTM, CDR2 ANQGSEA. The CDR3 sequence is 14 residues long. As DNA, the CDR3 is TGCAGCGTTGAAAGTAGGGGAGGAGTGTGGGGCTACACCTTC. Its translation: CSVESRGGVWGYTF.

The chain joins TRBV2 to TRBJ2-2; 9 bases map to TRBD2. CDR1 and CDR2 (germline): SNHLY, FYNNEI. Trimming took 0 bases from V and 5 from J; bases not matched to a gene: 13. This CDR3 is 19 amino acids long. Here the CDR3 reads CASSEAKGALAGRTGELFF. CDR3 in DNA: TGTGCCAGCAGTGAAGCGAAGGGGGCCCTAGCGGGACGTACCGGGGAGCTGTTTTTT.

The chain uses TRBV9 and TRBJ2-5; TRBD2 is a possible D gene (6 bases). This CDR3 comprises 15 residues. CDR1 is SGDLS, CDR2 YYNGEE, per germline. V lost 0 bases and J 4 bases, leaving 13 bases between the germline ends. The DNA of the CDR3 is TGTGCCAGCAGCGTAGCAGGGCGGGGAACAGAGACCCAGTACTTC. The encoded protein is CASSVAGRGTETQYF.

This CDR3 is CASSLATGAHYEQYF. The CDR3 DNA sequence: TGCGCCAGCAGCCTGGCAACCGGGGCCCACTACGAGCAGTACTTC. This chain uses TRBV5-1 with TRBJ2-7; D possibly matches TRBD1 or TRBD2 (5 bases each). V lost 4 bases, J lost 3 bases, and 17 bases lay in between. The CDR3 has 15 residues. Germline CDR1 and CDR2: SGHRS and YFSETQ.

This clone occurred once. The chain carries TRBV19 and TRBJ2-3; 8 nucleotides match TRBD1. Germline CDR1 reads LNHDA; CDR2 reads SQIVND (reference sequence). Trimming took 7 bases from V and 4 from J; bases not matched to a gene: 19. This CDR3 is 18 amino acids long. The CDR3 DNA follows: TGTGCCAGTACCACATCAGTCCCGGACAGGGCGTACCCAGATACGCAGTATTTT. Translating it yields CASTTSVPDRAYPDTQYF.

V usage is TRBV19 and J usage is TRBJ2-1; TRBD1 matches at 10 bases. The trim removed 11 bases at V and 7 bases at J, leaving 5 bases unmatched. The CDR3 has 12 residues. Per germline, CDR1 LNHDA and CDR2 SQIVND (reference sequence). In DNA form, the CDR3 reads TGTGCCCGAGACAGGGGGCTAAATGAGCAGTTCTTC. It codes for CARDRGLNEQFF.

This clone came up once. The rearrangement links TRBV7-9 to TRBJ1-1; no clear D gene. CDR1 and CDR2 (germline): SEHNR, FQNEAQ (reference sequence). This CDR3 contains 16 residues. Trimming removed 2 bases from V and 3 bases from J, with 16 bases in between. DNA for the CDR3: TGTGCCAGCAGCTTAAGTCATGGGGTTGGGGACACTGAAGCTTTCTTT. Translating it yields CASSLSHGVGDTEAFF. Together with reference TRBV7-9 and TRBJ1-1, the CDR3 gives the full variable domain: DTGVSQNPRHKITKRGQNVTFRCDPISEHNRLYWYRQTLGQGPEFLTYFQNEAQLEKSRLLSDRFSAERPKGSFSTLEIQRTEQGDSAMYLCASSLSHGVGDTEAFFGQGTRLTVV.